This T cell receptor beta chain was retrieved from a study of identical twins. Each CDR3 protein gets one entry after TCRdb re-called the 5' RACE reads with MiXCR. Of approximately 260,000 distinct CDR3 sequences listed, about an eighth are singletons. Study observations and caveats: Twins shared beta out-of-frame sequences in excess, but this excess was weaker.

This clonotype was counted between two and nine times. Its specificity is not known. Trimming shortened V by 6 bases and J by 6 bases, and 19 bases separated the two germline ends. CDR1 is DFQATT and CDR2 is SNEGSKA in the germline V gene (reference sequence). The CDR3 is 14 residues long. The chain employs TRBV20-1 and TRBJ2-3, with D tentatively TRBD2 (6 bases). The origin of this receptor is a woman younger than 30 in good health. The sample consisted of memory (CD45RO+) T cells sorted from blood. In nucleotides, the CDR3 is TGCAGTGCAGGAAGCGGGTCGGCATCTGATACGCAGTATTTT. This sequence encodes CSAGSGSASDTQYF.